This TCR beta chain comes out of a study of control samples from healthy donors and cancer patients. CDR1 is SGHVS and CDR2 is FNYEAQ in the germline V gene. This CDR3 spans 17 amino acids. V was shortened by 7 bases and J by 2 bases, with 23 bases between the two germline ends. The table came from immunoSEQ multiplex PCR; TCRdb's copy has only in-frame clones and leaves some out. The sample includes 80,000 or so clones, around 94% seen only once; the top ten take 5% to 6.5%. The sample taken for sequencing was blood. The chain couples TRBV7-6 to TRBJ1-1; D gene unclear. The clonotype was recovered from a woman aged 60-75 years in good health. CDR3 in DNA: TGTGCCAGCACCCCTTCCCACTGGGAAGCAACAAACACTGAAGCTTTCTTT. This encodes CASTPSHWEATNTEAFF.